This note documents a single T cell receptor beta chain sequence. This sample was included in a study of immune characterization of retroperitoneal liposarcoma. The CDR3 has 15 residues. CDR1 is MRHNA, CDR2 SNTAGT, per germline. TCRdb re-called the PCR reads through MiXCR, storing one row per CDR3 protein. This table holds about 12,000 distinct CDR3 sequences, about 50% found once. The sequence came from a female donor with retroperitoneal liposarcoma. The genes are TRBV6-4 and TRBJ2-3; 12 bases are a match to TRBD1. The last part of the DNA fits TRBJ2-1 better; the J call may be wrong. Material: tumor tissue. The CDR3 region has the DNA TGTGCCAGCAGTGAGGGGACAGGGGGCTTTAATGAGCAGTTCTTC. Translation: CASSEGTGGFNEQFF.